The 3 T cell receptor beta chains below come from one sample, sequenced in a study of T cells in Graves' hyperthyroidism and ophthalmopathy. TCR beta CDR3 regions were amplified from RNA. First-round RT-PCR targeting the TCR CDR3 was performed with the HTBI primer set. TCRdb reprocessed the multiplex PCR reads via MiXCR and lists one record per CDR3 protein. Counted here are 350,000 to 450,000 distinct CDR3 sequences, about 17% occurring once; the ten biggest clones make up almost 35%. The sequenced sample was blood. The source is a woman under 40 with Graves' hyperthyroidism that later progressed to Graves' ophthalmopathy.

This clonotype was found many times. The V gene is TRBV6-2 or TRBV6-3, the J gene TRBJ1-5; possibly TRBD1 for D (6 bases). Trimming removed 2 bases from V and 11 bases from J, with 22 bases in between. Germline V gene sequence: CDR1 MNHEY, CDR2 SVGEGT. There are 16 residues in the CDR3. CDR3 amino acids: CASSYGEDNRALAQHF. CDR3 bases: TGTGCCAGCAGTTACGGGGAAGATAACAGGGCCCTAGCCCAGCATTTT.

The chain joins TRBV7-2 to TRBJ1-3; D remains unclear. Germline lookup yields CDR1 SGHTA and CDR2 FQGNSA. The CDR3 consists of 18 residues. Deletions cut 1 base from V and 1 base from J, with 17 bases between. CDR3 bases: TGTGCCAGCAGCTTAGATTCTGCACTAGAAACTTCTGGAAACACCATATATTTT. Protein product: CASSLDSALETSGNTIYF.

This clonotype was seen repeatedly, ten times or more. This chain joins TRBV4-1 and TRBJ2-5; D gene unclear. Between the trimmed V and J ends, which lost 0 bases and 3 bases, there was a span of 11 bases. Per the germline V gene, CDR1 is MGHRA and CDR2 is YSYEKL. This CDR3 is 15 amino acids long. CDR3 DNA: TGCGCCAGCAGCCAAGATATGGTAGCAGAAGAGACCCAGTACTTC. It is translated as CASSQDMVAEETQYF.